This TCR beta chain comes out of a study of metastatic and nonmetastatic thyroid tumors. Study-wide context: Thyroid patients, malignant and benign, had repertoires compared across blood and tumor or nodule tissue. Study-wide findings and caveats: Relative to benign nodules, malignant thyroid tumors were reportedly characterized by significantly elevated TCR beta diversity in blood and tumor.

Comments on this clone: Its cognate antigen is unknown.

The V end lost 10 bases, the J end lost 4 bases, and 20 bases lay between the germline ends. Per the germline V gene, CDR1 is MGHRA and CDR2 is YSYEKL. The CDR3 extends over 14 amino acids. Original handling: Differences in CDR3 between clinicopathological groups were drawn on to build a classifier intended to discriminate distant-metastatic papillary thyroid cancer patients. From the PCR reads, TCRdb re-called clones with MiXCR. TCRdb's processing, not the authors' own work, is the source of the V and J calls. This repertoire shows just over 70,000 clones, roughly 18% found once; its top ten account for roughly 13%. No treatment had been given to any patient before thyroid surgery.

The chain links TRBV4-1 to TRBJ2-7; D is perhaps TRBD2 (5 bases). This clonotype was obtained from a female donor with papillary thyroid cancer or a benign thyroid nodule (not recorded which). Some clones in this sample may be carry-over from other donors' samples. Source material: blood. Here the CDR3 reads CANSQVAEAYEQYF. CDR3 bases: TGCGCCAACAGTCAAGTGGCGGAGGCGTACGAGCAGTACTTC.